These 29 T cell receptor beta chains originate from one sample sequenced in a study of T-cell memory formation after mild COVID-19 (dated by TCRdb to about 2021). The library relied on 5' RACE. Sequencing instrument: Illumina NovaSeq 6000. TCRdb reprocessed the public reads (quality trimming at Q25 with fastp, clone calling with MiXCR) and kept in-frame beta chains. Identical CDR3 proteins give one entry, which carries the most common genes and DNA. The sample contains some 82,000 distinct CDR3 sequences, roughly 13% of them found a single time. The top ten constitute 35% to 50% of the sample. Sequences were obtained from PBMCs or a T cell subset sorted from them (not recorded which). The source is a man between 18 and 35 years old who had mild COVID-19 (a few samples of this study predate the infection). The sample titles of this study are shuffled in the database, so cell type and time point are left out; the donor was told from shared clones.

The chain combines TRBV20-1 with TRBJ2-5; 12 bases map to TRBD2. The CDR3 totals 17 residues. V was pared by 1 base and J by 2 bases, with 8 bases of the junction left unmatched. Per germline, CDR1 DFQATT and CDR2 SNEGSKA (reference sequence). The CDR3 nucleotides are TGCAGTGCTAGAGCTTATGGACTAGCGGGGCTACAAGAGACCCAGTACTTC. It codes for CSARAYGLAGLQETQYF.

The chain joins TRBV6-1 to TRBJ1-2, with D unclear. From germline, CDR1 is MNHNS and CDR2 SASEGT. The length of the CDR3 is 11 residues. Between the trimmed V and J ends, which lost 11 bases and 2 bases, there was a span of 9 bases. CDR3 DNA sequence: TGTGCCGGCACAGACAACTATGGCTACACCTTC. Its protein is CAGTDNYGYTF.

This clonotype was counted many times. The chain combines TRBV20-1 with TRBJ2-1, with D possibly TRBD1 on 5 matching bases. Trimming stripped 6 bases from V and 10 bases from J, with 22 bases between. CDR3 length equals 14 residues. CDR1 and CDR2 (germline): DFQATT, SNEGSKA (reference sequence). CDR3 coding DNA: TGCAGTGCCAATCCGTCGGGCAGGGTACACGAGCAGTTCTTC. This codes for CSANPSGRVHEQFF.

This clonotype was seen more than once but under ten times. The CDR3 sequence: CASSPVGGGNSPLHF. The CDR3 DNA is TGTGCCAGCAGTCCCGTGGGTGGGGGGAATTCACCCCTCCACTTT. This chain connects TRBV6-5 to TRBJ1-6; TRBD1 is a possible D gene (5 bases). V was cut by 5 bases and J by 7 bases, with 15 bases left in between. This CDR3 is built from 15 residues. From germline, CDR1 is MNHEY and CDR2 SVGAGI.

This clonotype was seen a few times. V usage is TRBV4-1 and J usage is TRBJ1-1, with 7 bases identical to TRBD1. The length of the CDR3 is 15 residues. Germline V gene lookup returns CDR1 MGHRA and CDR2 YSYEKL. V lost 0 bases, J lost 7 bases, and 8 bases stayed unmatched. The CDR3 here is CASSQDDRVLVEAFF. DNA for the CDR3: TGCGCCAGCAGCCAAGACGACAGGGTTCTCGTTGAAGCTTTCTTT.

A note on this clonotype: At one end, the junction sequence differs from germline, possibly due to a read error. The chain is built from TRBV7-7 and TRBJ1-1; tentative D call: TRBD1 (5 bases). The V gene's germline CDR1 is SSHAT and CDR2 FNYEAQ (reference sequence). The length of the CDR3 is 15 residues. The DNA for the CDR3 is TGTGCTAGCAGCCGGGGGGGTCTGGGGAGGACTGAAGCTTTCTTT. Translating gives CASSRGGLGRTEAFF.

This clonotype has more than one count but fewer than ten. CDR3 nucleotide sequence: TGTGCCAGCAGTGACTCTAACTCTGGGGCCAACGTCCTGACTTTC. Its protein product is CASSDSNSGANVLTF. This chain joins TRBV6-4 and TRBJ2-6; D is unresolved. The CDR3 loop spans 15 amino acids. The V end lost 0 bases, the J end lost 0 bases, and 3 bases lay between the germline ends. Per the germline V gene, CDR1 is MRHNA and CDR2 is SNTAGT.

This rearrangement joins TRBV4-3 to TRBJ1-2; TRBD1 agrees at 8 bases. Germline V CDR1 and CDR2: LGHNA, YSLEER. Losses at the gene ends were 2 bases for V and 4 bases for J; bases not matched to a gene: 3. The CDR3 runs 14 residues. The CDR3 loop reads CASSQRTGIYGYTF. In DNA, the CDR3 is TGCGCCAGCAGCCAAAGGACAGGGATCTATGGCTACACCTTC.

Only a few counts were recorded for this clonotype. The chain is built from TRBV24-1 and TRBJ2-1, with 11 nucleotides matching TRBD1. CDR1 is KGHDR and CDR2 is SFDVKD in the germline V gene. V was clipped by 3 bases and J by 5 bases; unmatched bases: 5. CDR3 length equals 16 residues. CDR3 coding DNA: TGTGCCACCAGTGATACCGGGACAGGGGGGAACAATGAGCAGTTCTTC. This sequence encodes CATSDTGTGGNNEQFF.

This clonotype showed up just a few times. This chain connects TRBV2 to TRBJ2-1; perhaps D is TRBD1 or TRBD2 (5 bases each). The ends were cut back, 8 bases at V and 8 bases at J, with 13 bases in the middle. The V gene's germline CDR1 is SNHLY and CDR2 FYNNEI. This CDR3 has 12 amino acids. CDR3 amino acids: CASVGARDEQFF. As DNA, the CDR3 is TGTGCCAGCGTCGGGGCTCGCGATGAGCAGTTCTTC.

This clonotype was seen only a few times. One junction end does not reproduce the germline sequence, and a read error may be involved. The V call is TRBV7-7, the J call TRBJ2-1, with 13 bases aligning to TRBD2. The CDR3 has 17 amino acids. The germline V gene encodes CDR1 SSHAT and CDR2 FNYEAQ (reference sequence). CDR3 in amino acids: CASSPRTSGGLYNEQFF. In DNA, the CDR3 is TGTGCTAGCAGCCCCCGGACTAGCGGGGGACTATACAATGAGCAGTTCTTC. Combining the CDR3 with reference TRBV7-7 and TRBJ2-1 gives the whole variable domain GAGVSQSPRYKVTKRGQDVTLRCDPISSHATLYWYQQALGQGPEFLTYFNYEAQPDKSGLPSDRFSAERPEGSISTLTIQRTEQRDSAMYRCASSPRTSGGLYNEQFFGPGTRLTVL.

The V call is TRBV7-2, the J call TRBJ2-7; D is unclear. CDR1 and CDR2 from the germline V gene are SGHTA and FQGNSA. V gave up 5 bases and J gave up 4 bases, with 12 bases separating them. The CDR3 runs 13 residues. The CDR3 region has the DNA TGTGCCAGCAGCCTAACCCCCAGATACGAGCAGTACGTC. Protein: CASSLTPRYEQYV.

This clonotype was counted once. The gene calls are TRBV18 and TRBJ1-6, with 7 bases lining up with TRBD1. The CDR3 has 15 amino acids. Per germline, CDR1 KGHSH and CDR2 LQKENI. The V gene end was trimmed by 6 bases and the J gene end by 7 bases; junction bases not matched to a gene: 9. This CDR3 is CASSYRGGTNSPLHF. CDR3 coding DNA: TGTGCCAGCTCTTACAGGGGAGGGACGAATTCACCCCTCCACTTT.

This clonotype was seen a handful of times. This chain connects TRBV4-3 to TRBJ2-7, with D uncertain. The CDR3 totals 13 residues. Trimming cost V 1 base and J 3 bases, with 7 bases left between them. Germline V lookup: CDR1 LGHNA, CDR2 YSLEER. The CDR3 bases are TGCGCCAGCAGCCAAGGGTTATTCTACGAGCAGTACTTC. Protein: CASSQGLFYEQYF.

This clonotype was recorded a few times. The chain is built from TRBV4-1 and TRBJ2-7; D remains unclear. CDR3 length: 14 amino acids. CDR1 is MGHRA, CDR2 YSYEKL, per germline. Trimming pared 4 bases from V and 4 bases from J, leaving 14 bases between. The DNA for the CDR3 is TGCGCCAGCAGCCTGGGTGTAGGCAGGTACGAGCAGTACTTC. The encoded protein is CASSLGVGRYEQYF.

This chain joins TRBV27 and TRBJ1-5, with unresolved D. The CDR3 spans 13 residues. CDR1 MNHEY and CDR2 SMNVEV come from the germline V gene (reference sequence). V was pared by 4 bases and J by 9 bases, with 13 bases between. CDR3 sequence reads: CASSSGLLSPQHF. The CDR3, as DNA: TGTGCCAGCAGTTCGGGCCTCCTTTCGCCCCAGCATTTT.

DNA of the CDR3: TGCGCCAGCAGCCAGTACCTAGTCGGGGCGATACCTAGCACAGATACGCAGTATTTT. This translates into CASSQYLVGAIPSTDTQYF. The chain carries TRBV4-3 and TRBJ2-3; D tentatively reads TRBD1 or TRBD2 (5 bases each). Germline loops: CDR1 LGHNA, CDR2 YSLEER. The CDR3 loop spans 19 amino acids. Trimming removed 3 bases from V and 0 bases from J, with 22 bases in between.

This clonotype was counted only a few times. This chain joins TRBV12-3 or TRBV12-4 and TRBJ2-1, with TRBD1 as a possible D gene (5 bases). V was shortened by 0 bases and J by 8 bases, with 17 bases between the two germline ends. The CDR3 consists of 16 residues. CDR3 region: CASSLADSPVGDEQFF. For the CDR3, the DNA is TGTGCCAGCAGTTTAGCTGACAGTCCCGTTGGGGATGAGCAGTTCTTC.

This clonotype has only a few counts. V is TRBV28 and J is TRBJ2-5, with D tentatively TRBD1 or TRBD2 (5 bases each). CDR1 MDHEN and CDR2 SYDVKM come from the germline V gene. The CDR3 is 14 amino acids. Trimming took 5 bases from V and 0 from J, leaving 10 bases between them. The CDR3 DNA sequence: TGTGCCAGCAGTCCGGGACGTAACCAAGAGACCCAGTACTTC. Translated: CASSPGRNQETQYF.

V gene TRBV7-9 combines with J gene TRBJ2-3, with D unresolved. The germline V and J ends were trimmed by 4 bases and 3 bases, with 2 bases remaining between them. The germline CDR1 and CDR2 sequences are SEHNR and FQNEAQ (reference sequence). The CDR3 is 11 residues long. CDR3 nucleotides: TGTGCCAGCAGCTGGACAGATACGCAGTATTTT. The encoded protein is CASSWTDTQYF.

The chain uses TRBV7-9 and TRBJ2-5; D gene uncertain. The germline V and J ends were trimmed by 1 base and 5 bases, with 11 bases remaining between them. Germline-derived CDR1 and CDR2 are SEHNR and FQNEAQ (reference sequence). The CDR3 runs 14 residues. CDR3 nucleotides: TGTGCCAGCAGCTTAGGGTTCCATCTGGAGACCCAGTACTTC. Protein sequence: CASSLGFHLETQYF.

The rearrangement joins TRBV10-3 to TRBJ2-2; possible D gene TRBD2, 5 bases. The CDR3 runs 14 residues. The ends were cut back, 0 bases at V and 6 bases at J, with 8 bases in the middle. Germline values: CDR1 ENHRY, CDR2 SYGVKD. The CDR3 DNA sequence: TGTGCCATCAGTGAGTCGAGCGGCGCCGGGGAGCTGTTTTTT. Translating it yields CAISESSGAGELFF.

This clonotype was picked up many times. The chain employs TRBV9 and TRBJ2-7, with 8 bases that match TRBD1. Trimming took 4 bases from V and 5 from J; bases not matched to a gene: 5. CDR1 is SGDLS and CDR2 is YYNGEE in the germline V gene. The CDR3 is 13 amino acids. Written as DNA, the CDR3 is TGTGCCAGCAGCCCTAACAGGGGGAACGAGCAGTACTTC. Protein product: CASSPNRGNEQYF.

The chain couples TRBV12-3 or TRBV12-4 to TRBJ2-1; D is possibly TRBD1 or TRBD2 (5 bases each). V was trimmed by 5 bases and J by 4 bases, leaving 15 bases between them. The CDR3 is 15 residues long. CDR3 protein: CASSTAGARYNEQFF. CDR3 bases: TGTGCCAGCAGTACCGCCGGGGCGCGGTACAATGAGCAGTTCTTC.

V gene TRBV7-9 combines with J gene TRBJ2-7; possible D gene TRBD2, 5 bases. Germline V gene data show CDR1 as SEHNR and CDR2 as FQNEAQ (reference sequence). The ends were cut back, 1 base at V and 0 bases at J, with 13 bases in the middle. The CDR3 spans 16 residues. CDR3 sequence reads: CASSLGGSNPSYEQYF. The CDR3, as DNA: TGTGCCAGCAGCTTAGGAGGGTCCAATCCCTCCTACGAGCAGTACTTC. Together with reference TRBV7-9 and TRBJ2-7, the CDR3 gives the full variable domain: DTGVSQNPRHKITKRGQNVTFRCDPISEHNRLYWYRQTLGQGPEFLTYFQNEAQLEKSRLLSDRFSAERPKGSFSTLEIQRTEQGDSAMYLCASSLGGSNPSYEQYFGPGTRLTVT.

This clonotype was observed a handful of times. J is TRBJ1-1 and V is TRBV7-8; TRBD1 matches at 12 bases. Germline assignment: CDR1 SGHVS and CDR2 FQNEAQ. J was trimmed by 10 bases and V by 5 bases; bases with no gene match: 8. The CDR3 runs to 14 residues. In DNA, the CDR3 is TGTGCCAGCAGCGACCGGGACAGGGGGCCGGGAGCTTTCTTT. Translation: CASSDRDRGPGAFF.

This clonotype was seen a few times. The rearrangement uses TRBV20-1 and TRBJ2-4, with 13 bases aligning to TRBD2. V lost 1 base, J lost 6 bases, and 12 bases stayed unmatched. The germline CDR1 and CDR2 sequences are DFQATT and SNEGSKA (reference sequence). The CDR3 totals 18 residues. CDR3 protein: CSARGTALAGGPRNIQYF. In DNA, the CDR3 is TGCAGTGCTAGAGGGACGGCACTAGCGGGGGGGCCTCGAAACATTCAGTACTTC.

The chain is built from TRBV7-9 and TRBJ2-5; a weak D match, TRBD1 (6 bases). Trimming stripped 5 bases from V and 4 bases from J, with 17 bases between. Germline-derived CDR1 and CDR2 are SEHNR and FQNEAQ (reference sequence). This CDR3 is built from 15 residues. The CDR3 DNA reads TGTGCCAGCAGCGCGCCCCAGGGGAAGGGAGAGACCCAGTACTTC. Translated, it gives CASSAPQGKGETQYF. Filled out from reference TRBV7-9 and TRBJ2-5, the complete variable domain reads DTGVSQNPRHKITKRGQNVTFRCDPISEHNRLYWYRQTLGQGPEFLTYFQNEAQLEKSRLLSDRFSAERPKGSFSTLEIQRTEQGDSAMYLCASSAPQGKGETQYFGPGTRLLVL.

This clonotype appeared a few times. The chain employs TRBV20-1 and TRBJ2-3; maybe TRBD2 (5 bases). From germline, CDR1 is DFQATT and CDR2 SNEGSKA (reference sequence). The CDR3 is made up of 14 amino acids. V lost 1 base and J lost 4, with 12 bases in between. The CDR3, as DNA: TGCAGTGCTAGAGTCGGGGTTGGACCAGATACGCAGTATTTT. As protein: CSARVGVGPDTQYF.